Presented here are 15 T cell receptor beta chains from one specimen sequenced in a study of Ad26.COV2.S vaccination and SARS-CoV-2 variants. The sample's treatment: some 20 received Ad26.COV2.S at low or high dose, single or two shots; 5 received placebo; per-sample allocation not given. It was on day 63 after the first vaccine or placebo injection that samples were taken. Method: immunoSEQ multiplex PCR; TCRdb's copy keeps in-frame clones and lacks some. The sample gives over 300,000 clones, 83% of which show up once; nearly 7.5% is in the top ten. This material consisted of peripheral blood, taken in a trial of Ad26.COV2.S vaccine versus placebo. The source is a person aged 18-65 years who received the Ad26.COV2.S COVID-19 vaccine or a placebo.

The V call is TRBV7-9, the J call TRBJ1-6, with D hard to call. The germline V and J ends were trimmed by 0 bases and 6 bases, with 6 bases remaining between them. The CDR3 is made up of 14 amino acids. From germline, CDR1 is SEHNR and CDR2 FQNEAQ (reference sequence). CDR3 sequence reads: CASSLAISNSPLHF. The CDR3 DNA reads as TGTGCCAGCAGCTTAGCTATCTCTAATTCACCCCTCCACTTT.

J is TRBJ2-4 and V is TRBV5-1; possibly TRBD1 or TRBD2 for D (8 bases each). The CDR3 has 16 amino acids. Between the trimmed V and J ends, which lost 4 bases and 7 bases, there was a span of 21 bases. Germline CDR1 is SGHRS and CDR2 is YFSETQ. The DNA of the CDR3 is TGCGCCAGCAGCCAAGGACAGGGACTAGGAGATAACATTCAGTACTTC. Protein: CASSQGQGLGDNIQYF.

The genes are TRBV19 and TRBJ1-3, with 7 nucleotides matching TRBD1. The CDR3 length is 15 residues. Looked up from germline, CDR1 is LNHDA and CDR2 is SQIVND (reference sequence). Trimming took 11 bases from V and 2 from J; bases not matched to a gene: 12. The CDR3 loop is CASGWDSRPGNTIYF. The CDR3 coding sequence is TGTGCCTCAGGGTGGGACAGTCGGCCTGGAAACACCATATATTTT.

Only a few counts were recorded for this clone. V is TRBV4-1 and J is TRBJ1-3, with D maybe TRBD1 (6 bases). There are 17 residues in the CDR3. Trimming cost V 3 bases and J 0 bases, with 15 bases left between them. Germline CDR1 MGHRA, CDR2 YSYEKL. Here the CDR3 DNA reads TGCGCCAGCAGCCAGGGACATCTCCCTATCTCTGGAAACACCATATATTTT. It specifies CASSQGHLPISGNTIYF.

This clone was detected only once. This rearrangement joins TRBV30 to TRBJ2-3; D is unresolved. Trimming cost V 0 bases and J 4 bases, with 8 bases left between them. This CDR3 is 13 amino acids long. The germline V gene encodes CDR1 GTSNPN and CDR2 SVGIG (reference sequence). CDR3 DNA sequence: TGTGCCTGGAGTGTCGACAATGCAGATACGCAGTATTTT. Translation gives CAWSVDNADTQYF.

J is TRBJ2-1 and V is TRBV27; D may be TRBD2 (7 bases). The CDR3 has 15 residues. The V gene's germline CDR1 is MNHEY and CDR2 SMNVEV (reference sequence). With 3 bases removed from V and 7 bases from J, the gap between germline ends came to 16 bases. This chain's CDR3 is CASSLWGGYGNEQFF. The CDR3 nucleotides are TGTGCCAGCAGTTTGTGGGGGGGCTATGGGAATGAGCAGTTCTTC.

This chain links TRBV11-1 with TRBJ2-2, with TRBD2 matching over 10 bases. V dropped 2 bases and J dropped 6; count of bases not matched to a gene: 3. The CDR3 sequence is 15 residues long. The germline CDR1 and CDR2 sequences are SGHAT and FQDESV (reference sequence). CDR3 nucleotide sequence: TGTGCCAGCAGCTTATCAGCGGGGGGGCCCGGGGAGCTGTTTTTT. It codes for CASSLSAGGPGELFF.

This rearrangement joins TRBV7-2 to TRBJ2-1; 7 nucleotides line up with TRBD1. The CDR3 runs to 13 residues. Germline CDR1 SGHTA, CDR2 FQGNSA. V lost 6 bases, J lost 7 bases, and 6 bases stayed unmatched. CDR3 residues: CASSFDRANEQFF. As DNA, the CDR3 is TGTGCCAGCAGTTTTGACAGGGCGAATGAGCAGTTCTTC.

V gene TRBV30 combines with J gene TRBJ1-6; D gene ambiguous. Germline V gives CDR1 GTSNPN, CDR2 SVGIG (reference sequence). The ends were cut back, 1 base at V and 9 bases at J, with 7 bases in the middle. The CDR3 spans 12 residues. CDR3 loop: CAWSGRLSPLHF. The DNA for the CDR3 is TGTGCCTGGAGTGGAAGACTTTCACCCCTCCACTTT.

The chain employs TRBV5-1 and TRBJ2-5; the D gene could be TRBD1 or TRBD2 (5 bases each). The CDR3 covers 15 residues. V was cut by 0 bases and J by 2 bases, with 11 bases left in between. Germline V lookup: CDR1 SGHRS, CDR2 YFSETQ. CDR3 sequence (DNA): TGCGCCAGCAGCTTGGCTCTGGGGGTACAAGAGACCCAGTACTTC. It yields the protein CASSLALGVQETQYF.

This clone was detected only a few times. The chain combines TRBV18 with TRBJ2-2; no reliable D call. Per germline, CDR1 KGHSH and CDR2 LQKENI. There are 15 residues in the CDR3. V gave up 0 bases and J gave up 3 bases, with 8 bases separating them. CDR3 residues: CASSPPGSHTGELFF. For the CDR3, the DNA is TGTGCCAGCTCACCACCGGGCAGCCACACCGGGGAGCTGTTTTTT.

This clone has a handful of counts. The chain is built from TRBV6-5 and TRBJ1-2; D may be TRBD1 (5 bases). Germline V gives CDR1 MNHEY, CDR2 SVGAGI. The CDR3 covers 13 residues. V was clipped by 6 bases and J by 4 bases, with 12 bases between them. The chain's CDR3 is CASRSPGSYGYTF. The CDR3, as DNA: TGTGCCAGCAGATCCCCAGGGAGCTATGGCTACACCTTC.

This chain uses TRBV27 with TRBJ2-1; possible D gene TRBD2, 5 bases. From germline, CDR1 is MNHEY and CDR2 SMNVEV (reference sequence). The CDR3 spans 14 residues. Trimming took off 11 bases at V and 3 bases at J, with 17 bases between the two ends. CDR3 protein: CARQPRGLYNEQFF. DNA of the CDR3: TGTGCCCGCCAACCGAGAGGACTCTACAATGAGCAGTTCTTC.

This chain uses TRBV16 with TRBJ2-2; D not resolved. With 1 base removed from V and 2 bases from J, the gap between germline ends came to 8 bases. Germline CDR1 KGHSY, CDR2 FQNENV. The CDR3 has 15 amino acids. The CDR3 loop reads CASSQWSSNTGELFF. The DNA for the CDR3 is TGTGCCAGCAGCCAATGGAGCAGTAACACCGGGGAGCTGTTTTTT.

This clone was seen only once. The genes are TRBV19 and TRBJ2-1; D is perhaps TRBD2 (6 bases). Trimming removed 6 bases from V and 15 bases from J, with 18 bases in between. Germline CDR1 and CDR2: LNHDA and SQIVND (reference sequence). This CDR3 is 12 amino acids long. DNA of the CDR3: TGTGCCAGTAGCGGGAGTGGCATATGGTGGTTCTTC. Amino acid sequence: CASSGSGIWWFF. Drawing the rest from reference TRBV19 and TRBJ2-1, the complete variable domain is DGGITQSPKYLFRKEGQNVTLSCEQNLNHDAMYWYRQDPGQGLRLIYYSQIVNDFQKGDIAEGYSVSREKKESFPLTVTSAQKNPTAFYLCASSGSGIWWFFGPGTRLTVL.